A selection of T cell receptor beta chains follows, all from one sample in a study of T cells in Graves' hyperthyroidism and ophthalmopathy. MiXCR, applied by TCRdb to the multiplex PCR reads, yields one record per CDR3 protein. The sample has approximately 640,000 distinct CDR3 sequences, 45% seen once. Sequenced input: peripheral blood or thyroid tissue (not recorded which). The receptors come from an adult man with Graves' disease, either hyperthyroidism or ophthalmopathy (not recorded which). CDR3s include the opening cysteine and the closing phenylalanine or tryptophan. The order of the fields is D gene, J gene, V gene, CDR3 protein. The D gene is left open where the match is weak.

TRBD2 TRBJ2-2 TRBV6-6 CASSTPSGNTGELFF
TRBD1 TRBJ1-1 TRBV20-1 CSARPGGWNTEAFF
TRBD1 TRBJ2-7 TRBV6-4 CASRGTGPYEQYF
TRBD1 TRBJ1-5 TRBV19 CASSSSTGTQPQHF
. TRBJ1-3 TRBV10-3 CATGESQAFSGNTIYF
TRBD1 TRBJ1-6 TRBV29-1 CSAMDRGNSPLHF
TRBD1 TRBJ1-2 TRBV29-1 CSGGQGANYGYTF
TRBD1 TRBJ1-6 TRBV20-1 CSAGTGMGAKNSPLHF
. TRBJ1-1 TRBV29-1 CSVAGRATGTEAFF
TRBD1 TRBJ1-2 TRBV5-1 CASSLQGAEGYTF
TRBD1 TRBJ1-5 TRBV12-3/TRBV12-4 CASRRTGGGNQPQHF
. TRBJ1-6 TRBV7-9 CASSPPAYNSPLHF
TRBD1 TRBJ1-2 TRBV7-9 CASTPPGQGLAGYTF
TRBD1 TRBJ1-6 TRBV2 CASRSDRGHNSPLHF
. TRBJ2-5 TRBV2 CASSDLGIQETQYF
. TRBJ1-4 TRBV5-1 CASSLGGSGDEKLFF
. TRBJ1-2 TRBV6-6 CASSYTTNYGYTF
. TRBJ1-2 TRBV2 CASSEAGLQGYGYTF
TRBD1 TRBJ2-5 TRBV20-1 CSAPDRDSKTQYF
. TRBJ2-5 TRBV29-1 CSATLTSTQETQYF
TRBD1 TRBJ2-7 TRBV7-9 CASSQDRGYYEQYF
TRBD1 TRBJ1-1 TRBV7-9 CASRTGGSRTEAFF
TRBD1 TRBJ1-4 TRBV7-8 CASSPTGGSGEKLFF
. TRBJ1-2 TRBV25-1 CASSSLTDNYGYTF
. TRBJ1-2 TRBV7-9 CASSLNGWDGYTF
. TRBJ1-2 TRBV29-1 CSVEMGAGYGYTF
. TRBJ1-6 TRBV4-1 CASSQGPSSPLHF
. TRBJ2-7 TRBV20-1 CSAPRADTYEQYF
. TRBJ2-5 TRBV20-1 CSARDGPKETQYF
. TRBJ1-5 TRBV12-3/TRBV12-4 CASSLGGVQPQHF
. TRBJ2-7 TRBV15 CATSRSASVYEQYF
TRBD1 TRBJ1-2 TRBV6-5 CASSKQGPVNYGYTF
. TRBJ1-2 TRBV29-1 CSAEGGDYGYTF
. TRBJ1-1 TRBV29-1 CSRLLNTEAFF
TRBD1 TRBJ1-1 TRBV10-2 CASSEGDRGPEAFF
. TRBJ1-6 TRBV2 CASSARWSSYNSPLHF
. TRBJ1-1 TRBV7-2 CASSLEGQSIEAFF